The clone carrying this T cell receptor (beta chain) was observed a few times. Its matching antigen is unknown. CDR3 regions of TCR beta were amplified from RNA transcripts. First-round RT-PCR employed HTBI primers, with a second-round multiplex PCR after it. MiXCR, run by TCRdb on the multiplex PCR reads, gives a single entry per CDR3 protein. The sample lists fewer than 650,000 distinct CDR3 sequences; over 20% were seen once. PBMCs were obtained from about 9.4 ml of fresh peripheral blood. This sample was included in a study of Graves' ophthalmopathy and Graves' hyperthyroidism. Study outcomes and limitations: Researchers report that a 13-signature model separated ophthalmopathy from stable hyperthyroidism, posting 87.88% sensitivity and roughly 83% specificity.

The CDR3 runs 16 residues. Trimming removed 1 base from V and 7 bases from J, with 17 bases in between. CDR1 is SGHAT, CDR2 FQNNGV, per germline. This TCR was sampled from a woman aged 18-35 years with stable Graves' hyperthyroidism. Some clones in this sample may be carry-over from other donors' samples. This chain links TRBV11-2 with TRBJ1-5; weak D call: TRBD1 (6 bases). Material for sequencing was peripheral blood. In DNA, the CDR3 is TGTGCCAGCAGCTTAGGCGGGGGGCAGGGTCGGCAGCCCCAGCATTTT. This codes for CASSLGGGQGRQPQHF.